Sequencing of this T cell receptor (beta chain) was carried out in a study of cytomegalovirus exposure and HLA in healthy donors. The PCR ran on 60 Vbeta and 13 Jbeta primers. Clones were sequenced by immunoSEQ multiplex PCR, and TCRdb holds only the in-frame ones, with some missing. This sample has fewer than 200,000 clones, with 71% found just once. V shed 5 bases and J shed 1 base, with 17 bases lying between them. CDR1 MNHEY and CDR2 SMNVEV come from the germline V gene (reference sequence). The CDR3 totals 16 residues. The sequencing sample was made of PBMCs. The chain joins TRBV27 to TRBJ2-5, with a weak D call TRBD2 (6 bases). This TCR came from a girl under 18 in good health and CMV-seronegative. CDR3 residues: CASSPWDFSPQETQYF. The CDR3 nucleotides are TGTGCCAGCAGTCCGTGGGACTTCTCCCCCCAAGAGACCCAGTACTTC.